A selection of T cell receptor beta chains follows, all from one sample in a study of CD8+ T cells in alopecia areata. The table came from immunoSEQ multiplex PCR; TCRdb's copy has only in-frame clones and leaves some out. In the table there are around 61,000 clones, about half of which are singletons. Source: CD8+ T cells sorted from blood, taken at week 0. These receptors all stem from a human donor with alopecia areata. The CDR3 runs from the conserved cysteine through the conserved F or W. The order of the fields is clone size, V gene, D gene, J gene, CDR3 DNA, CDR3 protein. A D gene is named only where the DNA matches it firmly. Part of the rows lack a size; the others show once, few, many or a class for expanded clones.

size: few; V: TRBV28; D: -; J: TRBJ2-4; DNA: TGTGCCAGCAGTTTATGGACAGAGAATAAAAACATTCAGTACTTC; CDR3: CASSLWTENKNIQYF
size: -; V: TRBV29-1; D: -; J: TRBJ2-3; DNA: TGCAGCGGGGAAATGGAGAACACAGATACGCAGTATTTT; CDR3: CSGEMENTDTQYF
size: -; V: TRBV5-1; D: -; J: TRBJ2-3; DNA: TGCGCCAGCAGCTTAAGGCAGGGTGTGACAGATACGCAGTATTTT; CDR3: CASSLRQGVTDTQYF
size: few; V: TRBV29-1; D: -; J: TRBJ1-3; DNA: TGCAGCGTTGTCCTCGGAAACACCATATATTTT; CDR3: CSVVLGNTIYF
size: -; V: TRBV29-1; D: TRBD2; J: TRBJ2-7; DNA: TGCAGCGTTGACGGTATAGCGGGAGGGCCTACCCACGAGCAGTACTTC; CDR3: CSVDGIAGGPTHEQYF
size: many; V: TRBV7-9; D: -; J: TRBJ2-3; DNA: TGTGCCAGCGGGGGCGACGTTGAGAGAGATACGCAGTATTTT; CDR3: CASGGDVERDTQYF
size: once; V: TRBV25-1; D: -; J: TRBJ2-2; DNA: TGTGCCAGCAGTGGGGGATGGGGACCCACCGGGGAGCTGTTTTTT; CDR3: CASSGGWGPTGELFF
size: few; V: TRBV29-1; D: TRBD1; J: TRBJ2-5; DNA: TGCAGCGTAATATCTATGCCCGGGACAGGGCAAGAGACCCAGTACTTC; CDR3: CSVISMPGTGQETQYF
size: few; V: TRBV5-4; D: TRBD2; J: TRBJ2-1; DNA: TGTGCCAGCAGCTTGGCGGGAGGGATGAATGAGCAGTTCTTC; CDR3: CASSLAGGMNEQFF
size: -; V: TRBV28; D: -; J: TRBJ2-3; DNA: TGTGCCAGCAGTTTAAGTGGGTCAGATACGCAGTATTTT; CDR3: CASSLSGSDTQYF
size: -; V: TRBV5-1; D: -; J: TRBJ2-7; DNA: TGCGCCAGCAGCTTGAGTCGAGGGGACATCGAATACGAGCAGTACTTC; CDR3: CASSLSRGDIEYEQYF
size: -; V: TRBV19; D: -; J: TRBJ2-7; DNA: TGTGCCAGTAGCCACGGTTTATACGAGCAGTACTTC; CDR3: CASSHGLYEQYF
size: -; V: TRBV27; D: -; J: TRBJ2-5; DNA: TGTGCCAGCAGTTTTAACAAGTACCAAGAGACCCAGTACTTC; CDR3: CASSFNKYQETQYF
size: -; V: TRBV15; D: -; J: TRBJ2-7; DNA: TGTGCCACCAGCAGAGAGGTCGAGGTCACCTACGAGCAGTACTTC; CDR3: CATSREVEVTYEQYF
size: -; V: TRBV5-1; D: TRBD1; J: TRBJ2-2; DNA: TGCGCCAGCAGCTTGTGGACAGGGGTCGATTCCGGGGAGCTGTTTTTT; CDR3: CASSLWTGVDSGELFF
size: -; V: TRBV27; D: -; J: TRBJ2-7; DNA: TGTGCCAGCAGTCCCTACGAGCAGTACTTC; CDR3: CASSPYEQYF
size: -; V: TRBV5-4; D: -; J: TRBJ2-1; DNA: TGTGCCAGCAGGGGAGACAGTAACTCCTACAATGAGCAGTTCTTC; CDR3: CASRGDSNSYNEQFF
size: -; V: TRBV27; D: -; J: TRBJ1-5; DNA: TGTGCCAGCAGTCCCAATAGCAATCAGCCCCAGCATTTT; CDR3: CASSPNSNQPQHF
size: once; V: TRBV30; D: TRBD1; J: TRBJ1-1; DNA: TGTGCCTGGACTAAGGGACAGGGGTTCGTCACTGAAGCTTTCTTT; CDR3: CAWTKGQGFVTEAFF
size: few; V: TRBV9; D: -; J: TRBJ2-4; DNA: TGTGCCAGCAGCGGCACAGGTAGCATTCAGTACTTC; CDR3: CASSGTGSIQYF
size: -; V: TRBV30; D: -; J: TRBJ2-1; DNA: TGTGCCTGGAGGACTAGAACTGAGCAGTTCTTC; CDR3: CAWRTRTEQFF
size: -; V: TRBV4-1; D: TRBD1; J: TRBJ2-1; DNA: TGCGCCAGCAGCCAAGTGAGAGGACAGGTGGAGTTCTTC; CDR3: CASSQVRGQVEFF
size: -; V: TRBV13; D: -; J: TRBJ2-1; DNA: TGTGCCAGCAGCTTAAGAGGGAGCTCCTACAATGAGCAGTTCTTC; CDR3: CASSLRGSSYNEQFF
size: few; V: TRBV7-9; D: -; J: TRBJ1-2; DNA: TGTGCCAGCAGTGATACGGGACACACAAACTATGGCTACACCTTC; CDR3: CASSDTGHTNYGYTF
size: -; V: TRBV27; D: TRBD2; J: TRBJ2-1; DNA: TGTGCCAGCAGGATAGGGCTAGCGGGGAACAATGAGCAGTTCTTC; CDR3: CASRIGLAGNNEQFF
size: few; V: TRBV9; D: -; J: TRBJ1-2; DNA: TGTGCCAGCAGCGTAGACGGGGGGCGCGGAGATGGCTACACCTTC; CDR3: CASSVDGGRGDGYTF
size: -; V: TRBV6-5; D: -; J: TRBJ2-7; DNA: TGTGCCAGCAGTTACGGGGACGAGCAGTACTTC; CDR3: CASSYGDEQYF
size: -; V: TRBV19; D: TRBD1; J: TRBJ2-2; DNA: TGTGCCAGTAGCGATGACAGGGTGAACACCGGGGAGCTGTTTTTT; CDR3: CASSDDRVNTGELFF
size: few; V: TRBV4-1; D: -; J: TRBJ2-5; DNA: TGCGCCAGCAGCCTCGCTAAGGGGCAAGAGACCCAGTACTTC; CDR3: CASSLAKGQETQYF
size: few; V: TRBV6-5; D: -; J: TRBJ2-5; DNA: TGTGCCAGCATCGGGGGTGCAGAGACCCAGTACTTC; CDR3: CASIGGAETQYF
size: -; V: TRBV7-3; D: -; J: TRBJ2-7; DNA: TGTGCCAGCAGCTTAATTGGCGGGTCCACCTACGAGCAGTACTTC; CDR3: CASSLIGGSTYEQYF
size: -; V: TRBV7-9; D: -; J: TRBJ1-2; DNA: TGTGCCAGCAGCACGTTGCCCCGGGAGAACTATGGCTACACCTTC; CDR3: CASSTLPRENYGYTF
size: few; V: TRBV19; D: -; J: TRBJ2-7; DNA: TGTGCCAGTAGTGACTGGAACTACGAGCAGTACTTC; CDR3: CASSDWNYEQYF
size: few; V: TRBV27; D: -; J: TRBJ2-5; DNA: TGTGCCAGCAGTTTGGTAGTAACAGGGTTGGAGACCCAGTACTTC; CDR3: CASSLVVTGLETQYF
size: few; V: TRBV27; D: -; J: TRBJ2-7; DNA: TGTGCCAGCAGTTTATCAGGCAGTTACGAGCAGTACTTC; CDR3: CASSLSGSYEQYF
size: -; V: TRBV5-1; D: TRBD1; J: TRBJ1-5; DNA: TGCGCCAGCAGCCTTGCAGGGGGCGGTCAGCCCCAGCATTTT; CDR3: CASSLAGGGQPQHF
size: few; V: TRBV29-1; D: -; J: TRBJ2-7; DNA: TGCAGCGCACGGGACGGAGACTACGAGCAGTACTTC; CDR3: CSARDGDYEQYF
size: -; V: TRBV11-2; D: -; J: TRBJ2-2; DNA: TGTGCCAGCAGCTTAGATCTCGCCGGGGAGCTGTTTTTT; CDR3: CASSLDLAGELFF
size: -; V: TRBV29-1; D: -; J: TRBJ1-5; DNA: TGCAGCGCTATAGGGGGAAATCAGCCCCAGCATTTT; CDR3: CSAIGGNQPQHF
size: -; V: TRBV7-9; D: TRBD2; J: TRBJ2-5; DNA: TGTGCCAGCAGCTTAGCCGCGCTAGCGGAAGAGACCCAGTACTTC; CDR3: CASSLAALAEETQYF
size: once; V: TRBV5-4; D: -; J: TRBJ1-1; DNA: TGTGCCAGCAGCTCCCCTGGCGCTAGGCAGGACGCTGAAGCTTTCTTT; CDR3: CASSSPGARQDAEAFF
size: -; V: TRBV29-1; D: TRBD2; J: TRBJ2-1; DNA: TGCAGCGTCGGGGGACTAGCGGGGCACAACTACAATGAGCAGTTCTTC; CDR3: CSVGGLAGHNYNEQFF
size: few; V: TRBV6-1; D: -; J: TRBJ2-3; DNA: TGTGCCAGCAGTGACGGCGGGAGCACAGATACGCAGTATTTT; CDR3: CASSDGGSTDTQYF
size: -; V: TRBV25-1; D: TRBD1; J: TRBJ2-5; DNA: TGTGCCAGCAGCGGGACAGGGGCCAAGCAAGAGACCCAGTACTTC; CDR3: CASSGTGAKQETQYF
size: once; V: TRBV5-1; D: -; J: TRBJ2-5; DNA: TGCGCCAGCGGCCCTGGGACTGCCGGAGAGACCCAGTACTTC; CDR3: CASGPGTAGETQYF
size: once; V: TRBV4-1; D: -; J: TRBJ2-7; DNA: TGCGCCAGCAGCCAAGAGGGGGCGGGTGAGCAGTACTTC; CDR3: CASSQEGAGEQYF
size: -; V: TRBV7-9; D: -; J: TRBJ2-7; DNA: TGTGCCAGCAGCCCCCGCGGGACAACTTACGAGCAGTACTTC; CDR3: CASSPRGTTYEQYF
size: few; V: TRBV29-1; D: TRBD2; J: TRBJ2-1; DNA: TGCAGCGTTGCGAGCGGGAGGAAGGACAATGAGCAGTTCTTC; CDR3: CSVASGRKDNEQFF
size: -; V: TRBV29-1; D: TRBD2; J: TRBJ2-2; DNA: TGCAGCGTTATAGCGGGAACCGGGGAGCTGTTTTTT; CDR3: CSVIAGTGELFF
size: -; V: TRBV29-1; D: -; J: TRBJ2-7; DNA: TGCAGCGTTGAAGATCCGACAGGCACCTACGAGCAGTACTTC; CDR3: CSVEDPTGTYEQYF
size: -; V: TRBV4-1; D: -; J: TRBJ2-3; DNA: TGCGCCAGCAGCCAGGAGAGCCCCACAGATACGCAGTATTTT; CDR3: CASSQESPTDTQYF